The T cell receptor (beta chain) under discussion was sequenced for a study of blood T cells in healthy people across ages. The study, taken as a whole, reports: Higher diversity and more naive CD4+ cells were features of long-lived donors, compared to aged donors.

This clonotype was counted only a few times. Its antigen is still unknown. The authors ran a second PCR of roughly 6 to 12 cycles using a sample-barcoded 5' primer and a J-beta primer mix. A 12-random-nucleotide template-switch adaptor tagged each cDNA molecule. TCRdb ran MiXCR on the 5' RACE reads and lists one entry per CDR3 protein. There are around 900,000 distinct CDR3 sequences in the sample; 29% occur only once, and 15% to 20% lies in the top ten. V lost 4 bases to trimming and J lost 7 bases, with 27 bases between them. The CDR3 totals 19 residues. The germline V gene encodes CDR1 SGHRS and CDR2 YFSETQ. Each donor had around 9.8 milliliters of peripheral blood drawn.

The chain combines TRBV5-1 with TRBJ1-6, with D possibly matching TRBD1 (6 bases). This TCR was sampled from a woman older than 75 in good health. Sequenced: blood. CDR3 in DNA: TGCGCCAGCAGCGAATTTTTGTCGGGGCGAGGGGGTCAGAATTCACCCCTCCACTTT. Protein sequence: CASSEFLSGRGGQNSPLHF.